This TCR beta chain was captured in a study of cytomegalovirus exposure and HLA in healthy donors. At the level of the study: Per a later analysis, the 666 first-cohort and 120 or so validation repertoires shared one platform.

About this clone: Its antigen is unidentified.

V lost 7 bases and J lost 4; bases outside the gene matches: 4. The length of the CDR3 is 12 residues. Germline V lookup: CDR1 SQVTM, CDR2 ANQGSEA. Measured with immunoSEQ multiplex PCR; TCRdb has only the in-frame clones, and not every one. The table lists about 120,000 clones, about 85% of them singletons. General study points: Many donors carried some public TCRs, although rarity characterized most TCR sequences. There were about 160 TCR beta chains listed as cytomegalovirus-associated.

The source material was PBMCs. The sequence came from a woman in her thirties in good health and CMV-seronegative. The rearrangement links TRBV29-1 to TRBJ1-2; TRBD1 matches at 9 bases. Here the CDR3 DNA reads TGCAGCGCTCCGACAGGGGGCTATGGCTACACCTTC. It specifies CSAPTGGYGYTF.